Listed below are T cell receptor beta chains from one sample, sequenced in a study of T cell repertoires in cytomegalovirus infection. These receptors have no known antigen. TCRdb called the reads again in MiXCR, with one record for every CDR3 protein. The sample yields some 270,000 distinct CDR3 sequences, around 20% seen once. This specimen consisted of cultured PBMCs, obtained from culture after CMV antigen stimulation. The origin of the receptors is a human donor in good health (CMV status not recorded). Some clones in this sample may be carry-over from other donors' samples. Each CDR3 is given with its conserved first and last residue. The order of the fields is D gene, clone size, J gene, V gene, CDR3 length, CDR3 protein, CDR3 DNA. D genes are given only for firm matches. Clone sizes are given selectively: once, few, many, or a class where the clone is expanded.

D gene: TRBD2; clone size: many; J gene: TRBJ2-1; V gene: TRBV7-6; CDR3 length: 16; CDR3 protein: CASSFPTSGRPEEQFF; CDR3 DNA: TGTGCCAGCAGCTTCCCCACTAGCGGGAGACCTGAGGAGCAGTTCTTC
D gene: .; clone size: .; J gene: TRBJ2-2; V gene: TRBV28; CDR3 length: 15; CDR3 protein: CASRREGRGTGELFF; CDR3 DNA: TGTGCCAGCAGGAGAGAGGGTAGAGGCACCGGGGAGCTGTTTTTT
D gene: TRBD2; clone size: few; J gene: TRBJ2-5; V gene: TRBV12-3/TRBV12-4; CDR3 length: 18; CDR3 protein: CASSLGMWGGSPQETQYF; CDR3 DNA: TGTGCCAGCAGTTTAGGCATGTGGGGGGGTTCCCCTCAAGAGACCCAGTACTTC
D gene: .; clone size: many; J gene: TRBJ2-5; V gene: TRBV7-2; CDR3 length: 16; CDR3 protein: CASSLGTTRYQETQYF; CDR3 DNA: TGTGCCAGCAGCTTAGGGACTACAAGGTACCAAGAGACCCAGTACTTC
D gene: .; clone size: many; J gene: TRBJ1-2; V gene: TRBV11-2; CDR3 length: 14; CDR3 protein: CASSSGDSLDGYTF; CDR3 DNA: TGTGCCAGCAGCTCAGGGGACTCTTTAGATGGCTACACCTTC
D gene: .; clone size: many; J gene: TRBJ2-3; V gene: TRBV7-2; CDR3 length: 16; CDR3 protein: CASSLGSVRLTDTQYF; CDR3 DNA: TGTGCCAGCAGCTTAGGGTCCGTACGCCTCACAGATACGCAGTATTTT
D gene: .; clone size: few; J gene: TRBJ2-2; V gene: TRBV7-9; CDR3 length: 16; CDR3 protein: CASSFWGIGDTGELFF; CDR3 DNA: TGTGCCAGCAGCTTCTGGGGAATCGGGGACACCGGGGAGCTGTTTTTT
D gene: TRBD1; clone size: .; J gene: TRBJ2-3; V gene: TRBV7-9; CDR3 length: 20; CDR3 protein: CASSLFLGAGGVWKTDTQYF; CDR3 DNA: TGTGCCAGCAGCTTATTCCTCGGGGCAGGGGGTGTTTGGAAGACAGATACGCAGTATTTT
D gene: .; clone size: few; J gene: TRBJ2-1; V gene: TRBV7-6; CDR3 length: 14; CDR3 protein: CASSLGTGINEQFF; CDR3 DNA: TGTGCCAGCAGCTTAGGTACAGGGATCAATGAGCAGTTCTTC
D gene: .; clone size: many; J gene: TRBJ1-1; V gene: TRBV7-2; CDR3 length: 11; CDR3 protein: CASNENREAFF; CDR3 DNA: TGTGCCAGCAACGAGAACAGAGAAGCTTTCTTT
D gene: TRBD2; clone size: many; J gene: TRBJ2-1; V gene: TRBV7-6; CDR3 length: 16; CDR3 protein: CASSLGGTIFYNEQFF; CDR3 DNA: TGTGCCAGCAGCTTAGGCGGGACTATCTTCTACAATGAGCAGTTCTTC
D gene: .; clone size: .; J gene: TRBJ2-3; V gene: TRBV7-4; CDR3 length: 15; CDR3 protein: CASSFASSLTDTQYF; CDR3 DNA: TGTGCCAGCAGCTTTGCTAGCTCCTTGACAGATACGCAGTATTTT
D gene: TRBD1; clone size: .; J gene: TRBJ1-4; V gene: TRBV6-6; CDR3 length: 14; CDR3 protein: CASSYSGGQGKLFF; CDR3 DNA: TGTGCCAGCAGTTACTCGGGGGGACAGGGAAAACTGTTTTTT
D gene: .; clone size: many; J gene: TRBJ2-2; V gene: TRBV7-2; CDR3 length: 15; CDR3 protein: CASSQRRTNTGELFF; CDR3 DNA: TGTGCCAGCAGCCAGAGACGCACGAACACCGGGGAGCTGTTTTTT
D gene: .; clone size: .; J gene: TRBJ2-1; V gene: TRBV24-1; CDR3 length: 16; CDR3 protein: CATSDLVGSGYNEQFF; CDR3 DNA: TGTGCCACCAGTGATTTGGTGGGTAGCGGTTACAATGAGCAGTTCTTC
D gene: .; clone size: few; J gene: TRBJ2-2; V gene: TRBV6-2/TRBV6-3; CDR3 length: 15; CDR3 protein: CASENRQGLTGELFF; CDR3 DNA: TGTGCCAGCGAGAATCGGCAGGGGTTGACCGGGGAGCTGTTTTTT
D gene: .; clone size: many; J gene: TRBJ2-1; V gene: TRBV7-2; CDR3 length: 13; CDR3 protein: CASSRFLDNEQFF; CDR3 DNA: TGTGCCAGCAGCAGATTTCTCGACAATGAGCAGTTCTTC
D gene: .; clone size: .; J gene: TRBJ1-1; V gene: TRBV11-2; CDR3 length: 15; CDR3 protein: CASSLGGQGWTEAFF; CDR3 DNA: TGTGCCAGCAGCTTAGGGGGCCAGGGATGGACTGAAGCTTTCTTT
D gene: TRBD2; clone size: many; J gene: TRBJ2-1; V gene: TRBV11-2; CDR3 length: 21; CDR3 protein: CASNHLVLAGHDPPSYNEQFF; CDR3 DNA: TGTGCCAGCAACCACTTAGTGCTAGCGGGACACGACCCCCCCTCCTACAATGAGCAGTTCTTC
D gene: TRBD1; clone size: .; J gene: TRBJ1-5; V gene: TRBV15; CDR3 length: 15; CDR3 protein: CATSRRQGDNQPQHF; CDR3 DNA: TGTGCCACCAGCCGACGACAGGGTGACAATCAGCCCCAGCATTTT
D gene: .; clone size: .; J gene: TRBJ1-5; V gene: TRBV12-3/TRBV12-4; CDR3 length: 13; CDR3 protein: CASRGGGNQPQHF; CDR3 DNA: TGTGCCAGCCGGGGAGGGGGCAATCAGCCCCAGCATTTT
D gene: .; clone size: .; J gene: TRBJ2-3; V gene: TRBV10-3; CDR3 length: 14; CDR3 protein: CAISEGSATDTQYF; CDR3 DNA: TGTGCCATCAGTGAAGGTAGCGCCACAGATACGCAGTATTTT
D gene: .; clone size: many; J gene: TRBJ2-3; V gene: TRBV7-2; CDR3 length: 15; CDR3 protein: CASSSLRRGADTQYF; CDR3 DNA: TGTGCCAGCAGCTCGCTCCGGAGGGGAGCAGATACGCAGTATTTT
D gene: .; clone size: many; J gene: TRBJ2-1; V gene: TRBV6-2/TRBV6-3; CDR3 length: 12; CDR3 protein: CASSDQGNEQFF; CDR3 DNA: TGTGCCAGCAGCGACCAGGGTAATGAGCAGTTCTTC
D gene: TRBD1; clone size: many; J gene: TRBJ1-4; V gene: TRBV7-2; CDR3 length: 16; CDR3 protein: CASSLSSTGRNEKLFF; CDR3 DNA: TGTGCCAGCAGCTTGTCTTCGACAGGGAGAAATGAAAAACTGTTTTTT
D gene: .; clone size: .; J gene: TRBJ1-1; V gene: TRBV12-3/TRBV12-4; CDR3 length: 14; CDR3 protein: CASSFSYTNTEAFF; CDR3 DNA: TGTGCCAGCAGTTTTTCTTACACGAACACTGAAGCTTTCTTT
D gene: .; clone size: few; J gene: TRBJ2-1; V gene: TRBV5-4; CDR3 length: 16; CDR3 protein: CASSPKVDYSYNEQFF; CDR3 DNA: TGTGCCAGCAGCCCCAAGGTGGACTACTCCTACAATGAGCAGTTCTTC
D gene: .; clone size: .; J gene: TRBJ2-3; V gene: TRBV19; CDR3 length: 12; CDR3 protein: CATGGAPDTQYF; CDR3 DNA: TGTGCCACCGGTGGGGCCCCAGATACGCAGTATTTT
D gene: .; clone size: .; J gene: TRBJ1-5; V gene: TRBV20-1; CDR3 length: 12; CDR3 protein: CSARDDPSPQHF; CDR3 DNA: TGCAGTGCTAGAGATGACCCTTCGCCCCAGCATTTT
D gene: .; clone size: .; J gene: TRBJ2-1; V gene: TRBV28; CDR3 length: 16; CDR3 protein: CASSHRDLHSYNEQFF; CDR3 DNA: TGTGCCAGCAGTCACCGGGACTTGCACTCCTACAATGAGCAGTTCTTC
D gene: .; clone size: .; J gene: TRBJ2-1; V gene: TRBV29-1; CDR3 length: 11; CDR3 protein: CSVDTYNEQFF; CDR3 DNA: TGCAGCGTTGACACTTACAATGAGCAGTTCTTC
D gene: .; clone size: few; J gene: TRBJ2-3; V gene: TRBV23-1; CDR3 length: 16; CDR3 protein: CASRNPCGPSTDTQYF; CDR3 DNA: TGCGCCAGCAGAAACCCGTGCGGGCCAAGCACAGATACGCAGTATTTT
D gene: TRBD1; clone size: .; J gene: TRBJ2-5; V gene: TRBV12-3/TRBV12-4; CDR3 length: 15; CDR3 protein: CASSSKGGRKETQYF; CDR3 DNA: TGTGCCAGCAGTTCAAAAGGGGGCCGGAAAGAGACCCAGTACTTC
D gene: .; clone size: many; J gene: TRBJ1-1; V gene: TRBV7-2; CDR3 length: 14; CDR3 protein: CASSLNGENTEAFF; CDR3 DNA: TGTGCCAGCAGCTTAAATGGGGAGAACACTGAAGCTTTCTTT
D gene: TRBD2; clone size: .; J gene: TRBJ2-3; V gene: TRBV11-2; CDR3 length: 16; CDR3 protein: CASSLAAGGFRDTQYF; CDR3 DNA: TGTGCCAGCAGCTTGGCAGCGGGAGGTTTCAGGGATACGCAGTATTTT